This TCR beta chain appears in the sequencing data of a study of T cell changes during pregnancy in multiple sclerosis. Only in-frame clones appear in the TCRdb table, and some are missing; sequencing was by immunoSEQ multiplex PCR. The table shows roughly 90,000 clones, with about 94% occurring only once. This sequence originates from a female donor with multiple sclerosis, enrolled in a pregnancy study. The input for sequencing was peripheral blood, taken in the third trimester of pregnancy.

The CDR3 DNA follows: TGTGCCAGCAGCCTAAGACTGATCGATGAGCAGTTCTTC. Protein product: CASSLRLIDEQFF. The genes are TRBV7-6 and TRBJ2-1, with no clear D. The CDR3 runs 13 residues. Germline CDR1 and CDR2: SGHVS and FNYEAQ. Trimming removed 5 bases at V and 8 bases at J, with 13 bases between.